One and the same sample provided the 12 T cell receptor beta chains below, sequenced in a study of cytomegalovirus exposure and HLA in healthy donors. PCR primers comprised 60 Vbeta and 13 Jbeta primers. Repertoires were generated with immunoSEQ multiplex PCR, while TCRdb's copy carries only in-frame clones and drops some. Of about 120,000 clones detected, 83% appear once; the ten largest clones hold approximately 3.5%. Sequences were obtained from PBMCs. The receptor set was obtained from a woman aged 40 to 50 in good health and CMV-seropositive.

The V gene is TRBV5-8, the J gene TRBJ2-7; D possibly corresponds to TRBD1 (5 bases). CDR3 size: 15 residues. Trimming took 0 bases from V and 0 from J, leaving 10 bases between them. Germline V gene data show CDR1 as SGHTS and CDR2 as YDEGEE. The CDR3 DNA is TGTGCCAGCAGCTTGGTGGGGCAGGTCTCCTACGAGCAGTACTTC. It codes for CASSLVGQVSYEQYF.

The CDR3 DNA reads TGTGCCACCAGCAGATCGCGGGAGCGCCTTTCGGATGAGCAGTTCTTC. It encodes CATSRSRERLSDEQFF. The J gene is TRBJ2-1, the V gene TRBV15, with TRBD2 matching 7 bases. Trimming cost V 2 bases and J 8 bases; bases outside gene matches: 12. There are 16 residues in the CDR3. The germline CDR1 and CDR2 sequences are LNHNV and YYDKDF (reference sequence).

This chain joins TRBV9 and TRBJ1-5; D uncertain. V lost 4 bases to trimming and J lost 8 bases, with 22 bases between them. This CDR3 is 16 amino acids long. Germline loops: CDR1 SGDLS, CDR2 YYNGEE. Written as DNA, the CDR3 is TGTGCCAGCAGCCCCCGCTTCGGGAGTCCGAATGAGCCCCAGCATTTT. This sequence encodes CASSPRFGSPNEPQHF.

This chain joins TRBV29-1 and TRBJ2-1; 14 nucleotides align to TRBD2. V lost 6 bases to trimming and J lost 5 bases; unmatched junction nucleotides: 6. Germline CDR1 reads SQVTM; CDR2 reads ANQGSEA. The CDR3 is 15 amino acids. CDR3 DNA sequence: TGCAGCGTCGAACCGGGACTAGCGGGAGACAATGAGCAGTTCTTC. It encodes CSVEPGLAGDNEQFF.

V is TRBV5-6 and J is TRBJ1-2; D is possibly TRBD1 (6 bases). Trimming left V 2 bases short and J 8 bases short, with 19 bases between. Germline V gene sequence: CDR1 SGHDT, CDR2 YYEEEE. The CDR3 totals 15 residues. CDR3 residues: CASSFSLDRLWGYTF. CDR3 coding DNA: TGTGCCAGCAGCTTCTCCCTTGACAGGCTATGGGGCTACACCTTC.

There are a few counts of this clone. This chain links TRBV29-1 with TRBJ2-7; 8 bases match TRBD2. The CDR3 extends over 15 amino acids. Trimming removed 3 bases from V and 0 bases from J; junction bases left unmatched: 7. Per the germline V gene, CDR1 is SQVTM and CDR2 is ANQGSEA. CDR3 bases: TGCAGCGTTGAGGCGCGGGAGGCACTCTCCTACGAGCAGTACTTC. Residues: CSVEAREALSYEQYF.

This chain joins TRBV21-1 and TRBJ1-4; the table names TRBD1, a call not compared with the DNA. TRBV21-1 is classified as a pseudogene. The CDR3 consists of 17 residues. CDR3 coding DNA: TGTGCCAGCAGCAAATCCCCCCCACAGGTAACTAATGAAAAACTGTTTTTT. It codes for CASSKSPPQVTNEKLFF.

This clone qualifies as medium-sized. The chain's CDR3 is CASSFGTSGIYEQYF. In DNA form, the CDR3 reads TGTGCCAGCAGCTTCGGGACTAGCGGGATCTACGAGCAGTACTTC. The chain is built from TRBV11-2 and TRBJ2-7, with 13 bases that match TRBD2. J gave up 3 bases and V 3 bases, and 2 bases lay outside the gene matches. Germline loops: CDR1 SGHAT, CDR2 FQNNGV. The CDR3 runs 15 residues.

The chain employs TRBV28 and TRBJ1-5; 9 bases align to TRBD1. Germline CDR1 reads MDHEN; CDR2 reads SYDVKM. The CDR3 totals 15 residues. J was trimmed by 7 bases and V by 6 bases; bases with no gene match: 10. The CDR3 DNA reads as TGTGCCAGCAGCCCCGGGACAGGGTTTCAACAGCCCCAGCATTTT. Protein product: CASSPGTGFQQPQHF.

For the CDR3, the DNA is TGTGCCAGCAGCACCGGTGTTGGCAATGAGCAGTTCTTC. This codes for CASSTGVGNEQFF. The chain is built from TRBV11-3 and TRBJ2-1; D remains ambiguous. Trimming left V 5 bases short and J 6 bases short, with 11 bases between. Looked up from germline, CDR1 is SGHNT and CDR2 is YENEEA. The length of the CDR3 is 13 residues.

J is TRBJ2-3 and V is TRBV18; TRBD2 matches at 8 bases. J lost 6 bases, V lost 2 bases, and 19 bases had no gene match. Germline CDR1 KGHSH, CDR2 LQKENI. This CDR3 is 19 amino acids long. The DNA of the CDR3 is TGTGCCAGCTCACCAACCGGGGGCCGACGACTAAGCGGGAGTGATACGCAGTATTTT. This codes for CASSPTGGRRLSGSDTQYF.

The chain recombines TRBV9 with TRBJ1-1, with D unresolved. Germline V gene lookup returns CDR1 SGDLS and CDR2 YYNGEE. This CDR3 region has 15 residues. V lost 3 bases and J 1 base, leaving 13 bases between the germline ends. The CDR3 here is CASSATDYKNTEAFF. CDR3 DNA: TGTGCCAGCAGCGCAACGGACTATAAGAACACTGAAGCTTTCTTT.